These 17 T cell receptor beta chains came from one sample sequenced in a study of molecular identifiers for immune sequencing clone quantification. TCRdb re-called the PCR reads through MiXCR, storing one row per CDR3 protein. This table holds more than 550,000 distinct CDR3 sequences, approximately 24% found once. Sequenced input: naive CD8+ T cells from blood, with Jurkat cell RNA spiked in. Subset of the sample: FACS-sorted CD8+CD4-CCR7+CD45RA+ naive T cells. The source is a human donor in good health. Some libraries in this study had Jurkat cell RNA spiked in.

The J gene is TRBJ2-7, the V gene TRBV12-3 or TRBV12-4; TRBD1 agrees at 7 bases. This CDR3 is 14 amino acids long. V lost 3 bases, J lost 3 bases, and 5 bases stayed unmatched. The CDR3 loop is CASSFGRGYYEQYF. DNA for the CDR3: TGTGCCAGCAGTTTCGGCAGGGGGTACTACGAGCAGTACTTC.

The chain has TRBV9 and TRBJ2-2; no firm D call. Trimming took 1 base from V and 0 from J, leaving 10 bases between them. CDR1 and CDR2 from the germline V gene are SGDLS and YYNGEE. CDR3 length: 16 amino acids. The CDR3 region has the DNA TGTGCCAGCAGCGTAAACCCTAGTACGAACACCGGGGAGCTGTTTTTT. Its protein is CASSVNPSTNTGELFF.

V gene TRBV21-1 combines with J gene TRBJ2-4; TRBD1, the table's D call, lacks a check against the DNA. TRBV21-1 corresponds to a pseudogene. CDR3 size: 17 residues. The CDR3 is CASSMGDEVMAKNIQYF. The CDR3 DNA is TGTGCCAGCAGTATGGGGGACGAGGTAATGGCCAAAAACATTCAGTACTTC.

This clonotype was recorded once. J is TRBJ2-1 and V is TRBV5-6; 7 bases map to TRBD1. Germline V gene sequence: CDR1 SGHDT, CDR2 YYEEEE. V was pared by 4 bases and J by 4 bases, with 8 bases of the junction left unmatched. The CDR3 loop spans 15 amino acids. The CDR3 coding sequence is TGTGCCAGCAGCATGGACAGGCATACATACAATGAGCAGTTCTTC. Translated: CASSMDRHTYNEQFF.

The V gene is TRBV7-9, the J gene TRBJ1-4; D may be TRBD1 (5 bases). The CDR3 totals 16 residues. CDR1 is SEHNR and CDR2 is FQNEAQ in the germline V gene (reference sequence). The ends were cut back, 4 bases at V and 6 bases at J, with 18 bases in the middle. The CDR3 nucleotides are TGTGCCAGCAGCTCAAATCCAGGGTCGGCTGATGAAAAACTGTTTTTT. This codes for CASSSNPGSADEKLFF.

This clonotype showed up many times. The rearrangement joins TRBV27 to TRBJ1-1; perhaps TRBD1 as D (5 bases). The germline V gene has CDR1 MNHEY and CDR2 SMNVEV (reference sequence). V lost 4 bases and J lost 3, with 9 bases in between. This CDR3 has 13 amino acids. CDR3 residues: CASSWGRDTEAFF. The DNA of the CDR3 is TGTGCCAGCAGTTGGGGACGGGACACTGAAGCTTTCTTT.

The V gene is TRBV14, the J gene TRBJ1-4, with TRBD1 identical over 7 bases. V dropped 5 bases and J dropped 8; count of bases not matched to a gene: 14. Germline V gene data show CDR1 as SGHDN and CDR2 as FVKESK. The CDR3 has 16 residues. The CDR3 sequence: CASSSTTGTVREKLFF. The CDR3 nucleotides read TGTGCCAGCAGCTCAACAACCGGGACAGTAAGGGAAAAACTGTTTTTT.

This clonotype came up a few times. The chain employs TRBV11-2 and TRBJ2-1, with 7 bases that match TRBD2. Trimming took 5 bases from V and 2 from J; bases not matched to a gene: 9. This CDR3 contains 16 residues. Germline loops: CDR1 SGHAT, CDR2 FQNNGV. The CDR3 protein is CASSTSYGRAYNEQFF. As DNA, the CDR3 is TGTGCCAGCAGCACTTCATATGGGAGGGCCTACAATGAGCAGTTCTTC.

In the case of this clonotype: This may be a read error, as it is one base from a much larger clone. The rearrangement links TRBV9 to TRBJ2-5; 8 bases agree with TRBD1. The junction had 6 bases not matched to a gene; V was cut back by 3 bases and J by 5 bases. This CDR3 has 14 residues. Germline V gene sequence: CDR1 SGDLS, CDR2 YYNGEE. The DNA of the CDR3 is TGTGCCAGCAGCGCAGAGGACAGGGTTGAGACCCAGTACTTC. This sequence encodes CASSAEDRVETQYF.

There are a few counts of this clonotype. The chain employs TRBV7-8 and TRBJ2-2; D possibly corresponds to TRBD2 (5 bases). Trimming left V 4 bases short and J 3 bases short, with 12 bases between. Germline lookup yields CDR1 SGHVS and CDR2 FQNEAQ. This CDR3 contains 15 residues. Here the CDR3 DNA reads TGTGCCAGCAGCTCCCGAGCGGACCACACCGGGGAGCTGTTTTTT. Amino acids: CASSSRADHTGELFF. The whole variable domain, filled in from reference TRBV7-8 and TRBJ2-2, reads GAGVSQSPRYKVAKRGQDVALRCDPISGHVSLFWYQQALGQGPEFLTYFQNEAQLDKSGLPSDRFFAERPEGSVSTLKIQRTQQEDSAVYLCASSSRADHTGELFFGEGSRLTVL.

This clonotype was counted ten times or more. The chain carries TRBV12-3 or TRBV12-4 and TRBJ2-3; 9 bases align to TRBD1. V lost 4 bases, J lost 0 bases, and 5 bases stayed unmatched. CDR3 length: 16 residues. CDR3 amino acids: CASSWGTGHSTDTQYF. The CDR3 DNA sequence: TGTGCCAGCAGTTGGGGGACAGGGCATAGCACAGATACGCAGTATTTT.

This clonotype occurred a few times. The chain couples TRBV29-1 to TRBJ2-1; D is ambiguous. V lost 2 bases and J 8 bases, leaving 10 bases between the germline ends. There are 12 residues in the CDR3. Germline CDR1 and CDR2: SQVTM and ANQGSEA. The CDR3 is CSVEQSTHEQFF. The CDR3 region has the DNA TGCAGCGTTGAACAGAGTACGCATGAGCAGTTCTTC.

The chain joins TRBV2 to TRBJ2-5; D not certain. The CDR3 loop spans 13 amino acids. The V end was cut by 8 bases, the J end by 4 bases, with 14 bases between. Germline V CDR1 and CDR2: SNHLY, FYNNEI. In DNA form, the CDR3 reads TGTGCCAGCCAGCCACGGGTGAGAGAGACCCAGTACTTC. As protein: CASQPRVRETQYF.

The chain couples TRBV5-6 to TRBJ2-7; 11 bases line up with TRBD2. CDR1 SGHDT and CDR2 YYEEEE come from the germline V gene. The CDR3 covers 15 residues. V was pared by 1 base and J by 1 base, with 1 base of the junction left unmatched. CDR3 nucleotide sequence: TGTGCCAGCAGCTTGTCTAGCGGGGGGTCCTACGAGCAGTACTTC. It specifies CASSLSSGGSYEQYF.

On this clonotype itself: A read error may explain this, as a much larger clone is one base away. The rearrangement links TRBV7-2 to TRBJ1-5; D unresolved. This CDR3 spans 19 amino acids. CDR1 is SGHTA, CDR2 FQGNSA, per germline. V was cut by 5 bases and J by 2 bases, with 25 bases left in between. DNA for the CDR3: TGTGCCAGCAGCCCAAACCCGCTTCAGGTGGCTCGAGGCAATCAGCCCCAGCATTTT. It is translated as CASSPNPLQVARGNQPQHF. Supplemented by reference TRBV7-2 and TRBJ1-5, the full variable domain reads GAGVSQSPSNKVTEKGKDVELRCDPISGHTALYWYRQSLGQGLEFLIYFQGNSAPDKSGLPSDRFSAERTGGSVSTLTIQRTQQEDSAVYLCASSPNPLQVARGNQPQHFGDGTRLSIL.

This clonotype has at least ten counts. The chain recombines TRBV29-1 with TRBJ2-2; the match to TRBD1 covers 11 bases. CDR1 is SQVTM, CDR2 ANQGSEA, per germline. The V segment lost 1 base and the J segment 5 bases; nucleotides outside the gene matches: 0. This CDR3 spans 14 amino acids. CDR3: CSVEGDRGTGELFF. The CDR3, as DNA: TGCAGCGTTGAAGGGGACAGGGGGACCGGGGAGCTGTTTTTT.

About this clonotype: A much larger clone differs by one base, so this may be a read error. The rearrangement joins TRBV5-6 to TRBJ2-7; unclear D gene. CDR1 is SGHDT and CDR2 is YYEEEE in the germline V gene. The CDR3 sequence is 14 residues long. The CDR3 sequence is CAGSSFGSSYEQYF. The CDR3 DNA is TGTGCCGGCAGCTCCTTCGGAAGCTCCTACGAGCAGTACTTC. The full variable domain, completed using reference TRBV5-6 and TRBJ2-7, is DAGVTQSPTHLIKTRGQQVTLRCSPKSGHDTVSWYQQALGQGPQFIFQYYEEEERQRGNFPDRFSGHQFPNYSSELNVNALLLGDSALYLCAGSSFGSSYEQYFGPGTRLTVT.